This T cell receptor beta chain stems from a study of T cell responses to AZD1222 COVID-19 vaccine (dated by TCRdb to the early 2020s). A note on the overall study: TCR sequencing covered over 230 trial participants: 200 to 210 given two doses of AZD1222 and 26 given two doses of MenACWY control vaccine. Trial participants were enrolled by age into subgroups of 18-55, 56-69 and 70-plus years, and around 150, 28 and 57 TCR-sequenced participants, respectively, were included in these subgroups.

V sheds 7 bases and J sheds 4 bases, leaving 11 bases between their ends. Based on the germline V gene, the CDR1 and CDR2 sequences are MDHEN and SYDVKM. The CDR3, from cysteine to phenylalanine, totals 13 residues. The sequence is cut down to CDR3 DNA, 39 bases in frame from base 1. Comments on this clone: No antigen is known for it. No base quality information exists; no much larger clone differs at one position.

The CDR3 regions of human TCRbeta chains were analyzed by immunosequencing. In the paper's pipeline: Repertoire TCRs were matched against a reference library of SARS-CoV-2-specific TCRs generated with the MIRA antigen-specificity platform. Breadth was defined as the fraction of unique TCRs that were SARS-CoV-2-associated. Depth was defined as the fraction of total T cells that were SARS-CoV-2-associated. Using the MIRA data, each spike-specific TCR was mapped to the spike region that the TCR reacts to and placed in a CD4 or CD8 class. Log10-transformed breadth and depth values were compared by one-way ANOVA with Sidak's multiple comparisons tests. Not all clones reach the TCRdb copy of this immuneACCESS table, which keeps in-frame sequences only. Checked studies attribute under half of the gap to unresolved V genes and leave the rest unexplained. D and trimming come from the DNA, and the V and J calls and clone size come from that table. The sample has under 30,000 clones on record, around 87% of them singletons. Of the sample, about 34% falls within the top ten clones.

Here is what the overall study found, with its caveats: A significant rise in spike-specific TCR breadth and depth was observed after two AZD1222 doses relative to day 0 and relative to MenACWY recipients. Participants were mostly white British, with more females than males. The authors suggested clonal diversity may have been underestimated. Reportedly, almost half of the unique spike-specific TCRs recognized epitopes lying outside the regions that are mutated in the B.1.351 and B.1.1.7 variants. Conclusions about previously exposed vaccinees are limited because only five to seven AZD1222 recipients were SARS-CoV-2 seropositive at baseline. CD4 TCRs associated with the vaccine covered the entire spike protein, and the dominant responses were in regions 160-218 and 743-854. No day 14 peak-response samples were available, so repertoires were characterized only after the peak T cell response. In the small 56-69-year group, the increase in depth fell short of significance, most likely because of low power.

The time point label here, explained by the study, means: about 28 days (+/-7) after the second vaccine dose. AZD1222 recipients whose second dose came at about 4 weeks and those whose second dose came at about 12 weeks were combined into one group, since spike-specific TCR depth and breadth did not differ between the two schedules. The vaccinee samples were drawn from two UK trials, COV001 and COV002, one of which was a single-blind randomized controlled phase 2/3 trial testing AZD1222 (ChAdOx1 nCoV-19) in healthy adults. For TCRbeta chain sequencing, PBMC samples from trial participants were taken at day 0 and at day 28 after the second dose.

The chain is encoded by TRBV28 joined to TRBJ1-5, with the D gene call left open. This sequence originates from an adult who received the AZD1222 COVID-19 vaccine. The starting material was peripheral blood, obtained 28 days after the second AZD1222 dose. The nucleotide sequence reads TGTGCCAGCAAGACACCGGGGAATCAGCCCCAGCATTTT. The translation is CASKTPGNQPQHF.